This TCR beta chain was sequenced in a study of blood T cell repertoires in COVID-19 (dated by TCRdb to about 2020). Context from the whole study: The collaborator samples originated in the United States, Italy and Spain and spanned the acute and convalescent phases of COVID-19. The prospective study material was composed of cDNA or gDNA derived from T cells, B-cell-depleted T cells, or PBMCs. The dataset comprised deeply sampled blood TCRbeta repertoires from subjects exposed to, actively infected with, or recovered from COVID-19. The repertoires were made available in a free public database intended to serve as a resource for research on the immune response to SARS-CoV-2. The samples were drawn from the first 160 participants of the ongoing ImmuneRACE study and from 1,200 or so subjects provided by 6 global collaborators. The sample metadata nearly always contained a de-identified subject ID, COVID-19 status, age in years and sex. HLA class I and class II types, where available, came from metadata supplied by the sample provider rather than from assay-based typing. Paper-wide results and their limitations: Clinical and demographic metadata were provided uncurated, with the amount varying by source and participant.

CDR1 and CDR2 (LNHDA, SQIVND) derive from the germline V gene (reference sequence). The germline ends are 13 bases apart after V is trimmed by 3 bases and J by 3 bases. The CDR3 spans 15 residues, from the cysteine through the phenylalanine. Just CDR3 DNA is preserved here, 45 bases in frame from base 1. TCRbeta CDR3 regions were amplified from genomic DNA by means of the immunoSEQ Assay, a bias-controlled multiplex PCR. As for the authors' bioinformatics: Nucleated cell counts per sample were estimated from amplification of reference gene primers within the assay. To quantify the absolute abundance of each unique TCRbeta CDR3 rearrangement, sequence reads were collapsed and filtered. For each sample, productive Simpson clonality was calculated as the square root of Simpson's diversity index over productive rearrangements. Entries here come from immuneACCESS through TCRdb and include only in-frame sequences with V and J called. Some clones fail to appear in such tables; in the studies checked, an unresolved V gene covers under half of the shortfall, and the cause of the remainder is unknown. Clone size and V and J calls were adopted from that table, with D and trimming inferred from the DNA. The sample contains approximately 150,000 clones, about 88% of them found a single time. The ten largest clones take up around 5% of the sample.

At one collaborating source in Seattle, patients were enrolled during active infection and were followed longitudinally through the course of disease. Collaborating institutions collected whole blood in K2EDTA tubes following their own protocols. For TCRbeta analysis, collaborators shipped samples in one of three forms: frozen whole blood, isolated PBMCs, or DNA extracted from either of those sample types. Comments on this clone: The clone's antigen remains unknown. Base qualities are not provided; no much larger clone lies one nucleotide away.

Recombination linked TRBV19 to TRBJ2-3, with TRBD1 as a weak D call on 5 bases. The origin of this receptor is a woman aged 50 to 60 with COVID-19, enrolled during active disease. Sequencing was done on a sample of peripheral blood. The sequenced DNA: TGTGCCAGTAGTATCCTGCAGGGCGCAACAGATACGCAGTATTTT. Translated, it gives CASSILQGATDTQYF. Here the CDR3 is joined to the reference TRBV19 and TRBJ2-3 genes, and the full variable domain is: DGGITQSPKYLFRKEGQNVTLSCEQNLNHDAMYWYRQDPGQGLRLIYYSQIVNDFQKGDIAEGYSVSREKKESFPLTVTSAQKNPTAFYLCASSILQGATDTQYFGPGTRLTVL.